The clone carrying this T cell receptor beta chain has more than one count but fewer than ten. Its antigen remains unidentified. Every isolated RNA sample was fully reverse transcribed, so sequencing captured expressed TCRB transcripts. The repertoire was sequenced with immunoSEQ multiplex PCR; TCRdb's copy has only in-frame clones and lacks some. This sample has around 300,000 clones, with about 7.8% found just once. Staining for CD45RO/CCR7/CD25/CD127/CD95/CD27 allowed sorting of CD4+ naive, central memory, regulatory and stem cell-like memory cells. Purity of each sorted population was above 98%. Trimming took off 4 bases at V and 9 bases at J, with 10 bases between the two ends. CDR3 length: 12 residues. In germline, CDR1 is MDHEN, CDR2 SYDVKM. The source of the sample is a study of beta chain features in type 1 diabetes. Overall study findings and caveats: VDJ junctions from patients with type 1 diabetes contained fewer insertions and more deletions.

Sample: central memory CD4+ T cells from blood. J is TRBJ1-5 and V is TRBV28; D is undetermined. The origin of this receptor is a woman aged 18-30 years in good health. For the CDR3, the DNA is TGTGCCAGCAGTTCTAGACATGCGCCCCAGCATTTT. Translated, it gives CASSSRHAPQHF.